A single sample is the source of the 30 T cell receptor beta chains below, sequenced in a study of cytomegalovirus exposure and HLA in healthy donors. It was with 60 Vbeta and 13 Jbeta primers that the PCR ran. Assay used: immunoSEQ multiplex PCR; TCRdb lists only in-frame clones, some missing. The table includes approximately 93,000 clones, approximately 79% detected once. Specimen: PBMCs. The origin of the receptors is a woman aged 40 to 50 in good health and CMV-seronegative.

V gene TRBV18 combines with J gene TRBJ1-6; TRBD1 matches 10 bases. Germline V gene data show CDR1 as KGHSH and CDR2 as LQKENI. V was pared by 6 bases and J by 8 bases, with 7 bases of the junction left unmatched. The CDR3 is made up of 15 amino acids. DNA of the CDR3: TGTGCCAGCTCGCCGTCCGGGACAGGGGATTCACCCCTCCACTTT. As protein: CASSPSGTGDSPLHF.

The gene calls are TRBV5-4 and TRBJ2-5; D gene ambiguous. The J call may be mistaken, given a closer DNA end match to TRBJ2-7. This CDR3 has 16 amino acids. Per germline, CDR1 SGHNT and CDR2 YYREEE (reference sequence). CDR3 protein: CASSLSLARSSYEQYF. The CDR3 DNA follows: TGTGCCAGCAGCTTAAGTCTCGCCCGAAGCTCCTACGAGCAGTACTTC.

This clone appeared a single time. V usage is TRBV30 and J usage is TRBJ2-2; 10 bases map to TRBD2. The V gene end was trimmed by 7 bases and the J gene end by 4 bases; junction bases not matched to a gene: 6. Germline-derived CDR1 and CDR2 are GTSNPN and SVGIG (reference sequence). CDR3 length equals 14 residues. The CDR3 DNA sequence: TGTGCCTTACTAGCGGGGTGGGCCACCGGGGAGCTGTTTTTT. Protein sequence: CALLAGWATGELFF. The whole variable domain, filled in from reference TRBV30 and TRBJ2-2, reads SQTIHQWPATLVQPVGSPLSLECTVEGTSNPNLYWYRQAAGRGLQLLFYSVGIGQISSEVPQNLSASRPQDRQFILSSKKLLLSDSGFYLCALLAGWATGELFFGEGSRLTVL.

V usage is TRBV14 and J usage is TRBJ1-2; D remains unclear. CDR1 SGHDN and CDR2 FVKESK come from the germline V gene. Between the trimmed V and J ends, which lost 4 bases and 7 bases, there was a span of 10 bases. The CDR3 spans 12 residues. The CDR3 protein is CASSRPAGGYTF. The CDR3 DNA reads as TGTGCCAGCAGCCGACCGGCGGGTGGCTACACCTTC.

V is TRBV6-5 and J is TRBJ1-2, with D hard to call. The CDR3 totals 15 residues. Deletions cut 0 bases from V and 1 base from J, with 9 bases between. Germline CDR1 and CDR2: MNHEY and SVGAGI. This chain's CDR3 is CASSYSGVLNYGYTF. The DNA of the CDR3 is TGTGCCAGCAGTTACTCCGGAGTGCTTAACTATGGCTACACCTTC.

The J gene is TRBJ2-1, the V gene TRBV9, with 9 positions matching TRBD2. The CDR3 runs 16 residues. The ends lost 3 bases at V and 2 bases at J; junction bases unmatched: 6. Germline V gene lookup returns CDR1 SGDLS and CDR2 YYNGEE. In nucleotides, the CDR3 is TGTGCCAGCAGCGCCGAAGCGGGGGGCGCCTACAATGAGCAGTTCTTC. It encodes CASSAEAGGAYNEQFF. Variable domain in full (rest from reference TRBV9 and TRBJ2-1): DSGVTQTPKHLITATGQRVTLRCSPRSGDLSVYWYQQSLDQGLQFLIQYYNGEERAKGNILERFSAQQFPDLHSELNLSSLELGDSALYFCASSAEAGGAYNEQFFGPGTRLTVL.

The chain links TRBV19 to TRBJ1-5; 8 bases line up with TRBD1. CDR3 length equals 14 residues. Germline assignment: CDR1 LNHDA and CDR2 SQIVND (reference sequence). Trimming at V came to 7 bases and at J to 4 bases, leaving 6 bases not matched to a gene. CDR3 protein: CASTLDRVNQPQHF. The CDR3 nucleotides are TGTGCCAGTACCCTGGACAGGGTGAATCAGCCCCAGCATTTT.

In its sample, this clone was seen once. This sequence joins TRBV6-5 and TRBJ1-1; possibly TRBD1 for D (5 bases). V was clipped by 0 bases and J by 6 bases, with 14 bases between them. Germline CDR1 MNHEY, CDR2 SVGAGI. The CDR3 is 15 residues long. CDR3 residues: CASSYSLGLRAEAFF. The CDR3 DNA sequence: TGTGCCAGCAGTTACTCTCTGGGACTCAGGGCTGAAGCTTTCTTT.

J is TRBJ1-1 and V is TRBV10-3, with D perhaps matching TRBD1 (5 bases). The V gene's germline CDR1 is ENHRY and CDR2 SYGVKD. This CDR3 spans 13 amino acids. Between the trimmed V and J ends, which lost 7 bases and 5 bases, there was a span of 14 bases. CDR3 bases: TGTGCCATCAAAAATCAGCGGGGGACTGAAGCTTTCTTT. Its protein product is CAIKNQRGTEAFF.

The V and J genes are TRBV5-4 and TRBJ1-1; 7 nucleotides match TRBD1. J lost 0 bases, V lost 4 bases, and 12 bases had no gene match. The CDR3 contains 17 residues. CDR1 and CDR2 from the germline V gene are SGHNT and YYREEE (reference sequence). CDR3 coding DNA: TGTGCCAGCAGCCCGAGTCCCGGGACAGTGGTGAACACTGAAGCTTTCTTT. Amino acids: CASSPSPGTVVNTEAFF.

The rearrangement joins TRBV5-1 to TRBJ2-1; 8 nucleotides agree with TRBD1. Per the germline V gene, CDR1 is SGHRS and CDR2 is YFSETQ. V shed 4 bases and J 6 bases; nucleotides not matched to a gene: 6. The CDR3 is 14 amino acids. The CDR3 spells CASSPGQGPNEQFF. The CDR3 nucleotides are TGCGCCAGCAGCCCCGGACAGGGCCCCAATGAGCAGTTCTTC.

The chain carries TRBV19 and TRBJ2-1; 7 nucleotides line up with TRBD2. The V segment lost 5 bases and the J segment 1 base; nucleotides outside the gene matches: 11. The germline V gene encodes CDR1 LNHDA and CDR2 SQIVND (reference sequence). The CDR3 extends over 17 amino acids. The CDR3 protein is CASSSGVTSVSYNEQFF. The DNA for the CDR3 is TGTGCCAGTAGTTCGGGTGTTACTAGCGTATCCTACAATGAGCAGTTCTTC.

CDR3 loop: CASSLGPEANTEAFF. The DNA for the CDR3 is TGTGCCAGCAGTTTAGGGCCGGAGGCGAACACTGAAGCTTTCTTT. The V call is TRBV27, the J call TRBJ1-1, with D unresolved. Deletions cut 2 bases from V and 1 base from J, with 11 bases between. The CDR3 sequence is 15 residues long. CDR1 MNHEY and CDR2 SMNVEV come from the germline V gene (reference sequence).

Worth noting for this clone: The same CDR3 can be traced to other DNA sequences in this sample. The rearrangement links TRBV5-6 to TRBJ1-2, with 7 bases lining up with TRBD1. J gave up 5 bases and V 1 base, and 2 bases lay outside the gene matches. CDR3 length equals 13 residues. Germline CDR1 and CDR2: SGHDT and YYEEEE. In DNA, the CDR3 is TGTGCCAGCAGCTTGCCAGGGGGATATGGCTACACCTTC. Amino acid sequence: CASSLPGGYGYTF.

The table lists this clone with many counts. Within the sample, other DNA sequences also encode this same CDR3. The chain carries TRBV18 and TRBJ1-6, with D uncertain. CDR1 KGHSH and CDR2 LQKENI come from the germline V gene. V was pared by 3 bases and J by 8 bases, with 11 bases between. This CDR3 region has 14 residues. This chain's CDR3 is CASSPLDRDSPLHF. CDR3 DNA: TGTGCCAGCTCACCTCTCGACCGGGATTCACCCCTCCACTTT.

The chain is built from TRBV19 and TRBJ1-2; D ambiguous. The CDR3 totals 15 residues. The germline CDR1 and CDR2 sequences are LNHDA and SQIVND (reference sequence). V dropped 6 bases and J dropped 4 bases, with 18 bases sitting between them. CDR3 sequence (DNA): TGTGCCAGTAGCCCTGGTGGAGTCGGCGGCTATGGCTACACCTTC. Protein sequence: CASSPGGVGGYGYTF.

The chain carries TRBV30 and TRBJ2-7, with a tentative D call TRBD1 (5 bases). From germline, CDR1 is GTSNPN and CDR2 SVGIG (reference sequence). The CDR3 has 11 residues. Between the trimmed V and J ends, which lost 3 bases and 4 bases, there was a span of 7 bases. The CDR3 DNA is TGTGCCTGGAGGGGGCTTTACGAGCAGTACTTC. Protein sequence: CAWRGLYEQYF.

This clone has a handful of counts. The chain combines TRBV4-2 with TRBJ1-5; the D gene is possibly TRBD1 (6 bases). The CDR3 is 16 amino acids. V was shortened by 1 base and J by 5 bases, with 15 bases between the two germline ends. Germline CDR1 and CDR2: LGHNA and YNFKEQ. The CDR3 bases are TGTGCCAGCAGCCAAGTGGGATTACAGGGCCATCAGCCCCAGCATTTT. This encodes CASSQVGLQGHQPQHF.

The V gene is TRBV9, the J gene TRBJ1-2, with TRBD1 matching 8 bases. The CDR3 covers 14 residues. The J segment lost 8 bases and the V segment lost 2 bases, leaving 8 bases of the junction unmatched. CDR1 is SGDLS, CDR2 YYNGEE, per germline. The CDR3 here is CASSVDRGRQGYTF. CDR3 nucleotides: TGTGCCAGCAGCGTTGACAGGGGACGGCAGGGCTACACCTTC.

This clone was seen a few times. The rearrangement uses TRBV6-5 and TRBJ1-5; D remains unclear. This CDR3 has 13 residues. Between the trimmed V and J ends, which lost 6 bases and 5 bases, there was a span of 11 bases. CDR1 MNHEY and CDR2 SVGAGI come from the germline V gene. The CDR3 DNA follows: TGTGCCAGCAGCCCTAAGAGGGATCAGCCCCAGCATTTT. Protein product: CASSPKRDQPQHF.

This chain connects TRBV5-4 to TRBJ2-7, with a possible D match to TRBD1 (6 bases). Germline V gene data show CDR1 as SGHNT and CDR2 as YYREEE (reference sequence). The length of the CDR3 is 15 residues. The ends were cut back, 0 bases at V and 4 bases at J, with 14 bases in the middle. CDR3 bases: TGTGCCAGCAGCTTGGGAGGCAGGGGCGCTTACGAGCAGTACTTC. Translated, it gives CASSLGGRGAYEQYF.

This chain joins TRBV2 and TRBJ1-6; 9 bases map to TRBD1. The CDR3 totals 15 residues. Germline V gene data show CDR1 as SNHLY and CDR2 as FYNNEI. J lost 7 bases, V lost 8 bases, and 9 bases had no gene match. The CDR3 DNA follows: TGTGCCAGCTCGCCGGGACAGGGAACAAATTCACCCCTCCACTTT. Its translation: CASSPGQGTNSPLHF.

The chain couples TRBV18 to TRBJ1-5, with 7 bases lining up with TRBD1. V dropped 3 bases and J dropped 5; count of bases not matched to a gene: 1. Germline CDR1 reads KGHSH; CDR2 reads LQKENI. The CDR3 contains 13 residues. The CDR3 here is CASSPGQDQPQHF. CDR3 in DNA: TGTGCCAGCTCACCCGGACAGGATCAGCCCCAGCATTTT.

The chain carries TRBV30 and TRBJ2-1; 8 bases match TRBD1. In germline, CDR1 is GTSNPN, CDR2 SVGIG (reference sequence). This CDR3 spans 15 amino acids. V dropped 1 base and J dropped 7; count of bases not matched to a gene: 9. DNA of the CDR3: TGTGCCTGGAGTGGAGCTCGGACAGGGTTAAATGAGCAGTTCTTC. It specifies CAWSGARTGLNEQFF.

The V call is TRBV27, the J call TRBJ1-1; no clear D. V was shortened by 0 bases and J by 4 bases, with 6 bases between the two germline ends. Germline lookup yields CDR1 MNHEY and CDR2 SMNVEV (reference sequence). The CDR3 has 13 residues. CDR3 bases: TGTGCCAGCAGTTTATCACAGTCCACTGAAGCTTTCTTT. Amino acid sequence: CASSLSQSTEAFF.

This clone was recorded only once. The V and J genes are TRBV9 and TRBJ2-1; TRBD2 agrees at 7 bases. The CDR3 extends over 19 amino acids. Germline lookup yields CDR1 SGDLS and CDR2 YYNGEE. The V and J ends lost 4 bases and 8 bases, in that order; junction bases with no gene match: 24. CDR3 loop: CASSSPWGGSRIVGDEQFF. The CDR3 nucleotides read TGTGCCAGCAGCTCCCCCTGGGGGGGGAGCAGAATCGTTGGGGATGAGCAGTTCTTC.

The rearrangement uses TRBV5-4 and TRBJ2-2, with 11 bases that match TRBD1. Germline V lookup: CDR1 SGHNT, CDR2 YYREEE (reference sequence). V was clipped by 5 bases and J by 4 bases; unmatched bases: 7. The CDR3 is 16 amino acids. The CDR3 protein is CASSPPGTGGTGELFF. CDR3 DNA: TGTGCCAGCAGTCCGCCCGGGACAGGGGGCACCGGGGAGCTGTTTTTT.

The J gene is TRBJ1-6, the V gene TRBV6-1; D might be TRBD1 (5 bases). Trimming cost V 8 bases and J 5 bases, with 13 bases left between them. The CDR3 is 14 amino acids. Germline lookup yields CDR1 MNHNS and CDR2 SASEGT. CDR3 loop: CASAGGWDNSPLHF. The CDR3 bases are TGTGCCAGCGCTGGGGGGTGGGATAATTCACCCCTCCACTTT.

The chain employs TRBV5-1 and TRBJ2-7; a possible D gene is TRBD1 (7 bases). The CDR3 runs to 14 residues. CDR1 is SGHRS and CDR2 is YFSETQ in the germline V gene. V was clipped by 6 bases and J by 0 bases, with 13 bases between them. The CDR3 reads CASKEGASSYEQYF. CDR3 DNA sequence: TGCGCCAGCAAGGAGGGGGCAAGCTCCTACGAGCAGTACTTC. The full variable domain, completed using reference TRBV5-1 and TRBJ2-7, is KAGVTQTPRYLIKTRGQQVTLSCSPISGHRSVSWYQQTPGQGLQFLFEYFSETQRNKGNFPGRFSGRQFSNSRSEMNVSTLELGDSALYLCASKEGASSYEQYFGPGTRLTVT.

The rearrangement links TRBV28 to TRBJ1-5; D possibly corresponds to TRBD1 (6 bases). The CDR3 is 14 residues long. Trimming removed 6 bases at V and 5 bases at J, with 14 bases between. The germline CDR1 and CDR2 sequences are MDHEN and SYDVKM. The CDR3 here is CASRTDRSDQPQHF. The CDR3 DNA reads TGTGCCAGCAGAACCGACAGGTCGGATCAGCCCCAGCATTTT.